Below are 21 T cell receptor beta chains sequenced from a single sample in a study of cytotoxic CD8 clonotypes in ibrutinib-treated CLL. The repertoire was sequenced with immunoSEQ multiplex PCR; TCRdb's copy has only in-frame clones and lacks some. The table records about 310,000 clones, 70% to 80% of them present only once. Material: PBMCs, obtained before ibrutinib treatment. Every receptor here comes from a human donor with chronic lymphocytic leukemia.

CDR3 DNA sequence: TGTGCCAGTAGTATAGAATTTGGTGAAGCTTTCTTT. Protein product: CASSIEFGEAFF. The chain employs TRBV19 and TRBJ1-1, with D uncertain. The CDR3 runs to 12 residues. Trimming removed 0 bases from V and 7 bases from J, with 6 bases in between. Germline lookup yields CDR1 LNHDA and CDR2 SQIVND (reference sequence).

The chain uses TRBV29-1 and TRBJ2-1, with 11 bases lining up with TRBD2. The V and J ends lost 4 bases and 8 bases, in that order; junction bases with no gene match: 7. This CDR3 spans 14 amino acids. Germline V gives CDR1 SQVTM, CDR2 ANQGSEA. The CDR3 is CSVAVAGGPYEQFF. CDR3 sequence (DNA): TGCAGCGTTGCGGTAGCGGGAGGGCCGTATGAGCAGTTCTTC.

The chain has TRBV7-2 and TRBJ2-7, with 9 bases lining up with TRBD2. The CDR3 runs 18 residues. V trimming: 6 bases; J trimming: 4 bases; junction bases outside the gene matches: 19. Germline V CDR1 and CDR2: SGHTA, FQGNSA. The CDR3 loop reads CASRSNADGSGRIYEQYF. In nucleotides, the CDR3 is TGTGCCAGCAGGTCAAACGCGGACGGCAGCGGGAGGATTTACGAGCAGTACTTC.

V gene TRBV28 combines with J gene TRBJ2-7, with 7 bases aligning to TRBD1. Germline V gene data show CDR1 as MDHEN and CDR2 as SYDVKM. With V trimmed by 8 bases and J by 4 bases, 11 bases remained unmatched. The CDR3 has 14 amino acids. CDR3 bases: TGTGCCAGCGGAGACCAGGGGGTTCTGTACGAGCAGTACTTC. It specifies CASGDQGVLYEQYF.

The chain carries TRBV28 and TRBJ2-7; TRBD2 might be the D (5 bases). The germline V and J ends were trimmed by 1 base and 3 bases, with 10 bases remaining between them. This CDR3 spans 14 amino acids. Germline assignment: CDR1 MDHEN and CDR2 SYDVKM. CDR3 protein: CASSLSRGYYEQYF. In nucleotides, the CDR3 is TGTGCCAGCAGTTTATCCCGGGGTTACTACGAGCAGTACTTC.

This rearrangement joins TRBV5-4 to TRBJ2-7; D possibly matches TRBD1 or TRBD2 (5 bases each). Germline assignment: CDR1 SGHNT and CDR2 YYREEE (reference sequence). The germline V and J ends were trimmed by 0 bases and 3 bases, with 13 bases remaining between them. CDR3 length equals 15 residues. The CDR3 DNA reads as TGTGCCAGCAGCTTGGGGGCAACTAGGGGCTACGAGCAGTACTTC. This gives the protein CASSLGATRGYEQYF.

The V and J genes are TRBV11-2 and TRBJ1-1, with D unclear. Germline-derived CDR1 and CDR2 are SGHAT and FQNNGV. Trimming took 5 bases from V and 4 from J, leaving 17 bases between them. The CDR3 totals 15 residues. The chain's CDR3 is CASSRNYIRSTEAFF. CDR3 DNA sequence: TGTGCCAGCAGCCGGAATTATATCAGGTCCACTGAAGCTTTCTTT.

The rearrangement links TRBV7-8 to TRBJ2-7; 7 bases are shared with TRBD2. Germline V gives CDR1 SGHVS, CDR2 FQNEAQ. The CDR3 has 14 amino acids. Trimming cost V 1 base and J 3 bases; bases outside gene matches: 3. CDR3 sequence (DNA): TGTGCCAGCAGCTTAGGCCCTAGCGGCTACGAGCAGTACTTC. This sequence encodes CASSLGPSGYEQYF.

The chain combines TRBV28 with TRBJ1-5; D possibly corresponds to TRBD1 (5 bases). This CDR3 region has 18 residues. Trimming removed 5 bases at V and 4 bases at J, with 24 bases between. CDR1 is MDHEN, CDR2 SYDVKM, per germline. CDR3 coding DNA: TGTGCCAGCAGTCGGGGTCACAGGAAAGTAGGTGTGAATCAGCCCCAGCATTTT. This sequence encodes CASSRGHRKVGVNQPQHF.

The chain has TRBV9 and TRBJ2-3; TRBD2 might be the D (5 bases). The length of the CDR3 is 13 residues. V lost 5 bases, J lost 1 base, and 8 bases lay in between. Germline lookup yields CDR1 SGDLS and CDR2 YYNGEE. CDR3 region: CASRGSGTDTQYF. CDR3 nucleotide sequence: TGTGCCAGCAGGGGTAGCGGCACAGATACGCAGTATTTT.

The chain's CDR3 is CASSEWASGMQETQYF. The CDR3 DNA reads as TGTGCCAGCAGTGAATGGGCTAGCGGGATGCAAGAGACCCAGTACTTC. The chain is built from TRBV2 and TRBJ2-5; 9 bases map to TRBD2. Trimming removed 2 bases from V and 2 bases from J; junction bases left unmatched: 6. The germline gives CDR1 SNHLY, CDR2 FYNNEI. This CDR3 contains 16 residues. The whole variable domain, remainder taken from reference TRBV2 and TRBJ2-5, is EPEVTQTPSHQVTQMGQEVILRCVPISNHLYFYWYRQILGQKVEFLVSFYNNEISEKSEIFDDQFSVERPDGSNFTLKIRSTKLEDSAMYFCASSEWASGMQETQYFGPGTRLLVL.

The CDR3 coding sequence is TGTGCCACCAGCAGGGACAGGGGATTGAACACTGAAGCTTTCTTT. As protein: CATSRDRGLNTEAFF. The genes are TRBV15 and TRBJ1-1, with TRBD1 matching 9 bases. The CDR3 loop spans 15 amino acids. V was clipped by 3 bases and J by 0 bases; unmatched bases: 2. Germline CDR1 is LNHNV and CDR2 is YYDKDF (reference sequence).

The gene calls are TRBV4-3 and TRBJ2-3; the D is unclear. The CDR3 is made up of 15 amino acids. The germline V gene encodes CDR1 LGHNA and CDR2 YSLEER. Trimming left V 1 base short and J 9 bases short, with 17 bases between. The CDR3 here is CASSQGLRPTGTQYF. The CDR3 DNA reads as TGCGCCAGCAGCCAAGGGCTGCGGCCGACCGGGACGCAGTATTTT.

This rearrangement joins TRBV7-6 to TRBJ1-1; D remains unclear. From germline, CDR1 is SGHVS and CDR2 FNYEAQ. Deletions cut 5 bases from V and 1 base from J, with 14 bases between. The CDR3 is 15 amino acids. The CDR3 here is CASSPFGQTNTEAFF. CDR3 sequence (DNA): TGTGCCAGCAGCCCCTTCGGGCAGACGAACACTGAAGCTTTCTTT. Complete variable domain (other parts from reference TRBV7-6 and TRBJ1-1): GAGVSQSPRYKVTKRGQDVALRCDPISGHVSLYWYRQALGQGPEFLTYFNYEAQQDKSGLPNDRFSAERPEGSISTLTIQRTEQRDSAMYRCASSPFGQTNTEAFFGQGTRLTVV.

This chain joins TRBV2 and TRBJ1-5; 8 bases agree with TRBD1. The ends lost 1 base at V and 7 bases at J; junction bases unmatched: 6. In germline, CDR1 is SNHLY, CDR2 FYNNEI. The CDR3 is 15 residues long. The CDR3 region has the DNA TGTGCCAGCAGTGAAGAGACAGGGGTAGTACAGCCCCAGCATTTT. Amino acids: CASSEETGVVQPQHF. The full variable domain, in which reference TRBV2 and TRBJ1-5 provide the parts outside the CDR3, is EPEVTQTPSHQVTQMGQEVILRCVPISNHLYFYWYRQILGQKVEFLVSFYNNEISEKSEIFDDQFSVERPDGSNFTLKIRSTKLEDSAMYFCASSEETGVVQPQHFGDGTRLSIL.

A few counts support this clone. The CDR3 protein is CASSQESSQSYGYTF. The CDR3, as DNA: TGCGCCAGCAGCCAAGAATCGTCACAGTCCTATGGCTACACCTTC. J is TRBJ1-2 and V is TRBV4-3; no firm D call. CDR3 length: 15 residues. The germline V and J ends were trimmed by 0 bases and 4 bases, with 12 bases remaining between them. In germline, CDR1 is LGHNA, CDR2 YSLEER.

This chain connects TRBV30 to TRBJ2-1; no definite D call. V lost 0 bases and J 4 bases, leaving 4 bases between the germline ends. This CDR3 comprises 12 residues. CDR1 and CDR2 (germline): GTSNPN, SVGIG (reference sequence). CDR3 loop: CAWSVGYNEQFF. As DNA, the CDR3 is TGTGCCTGGAGTGTAGGTTACAATGAGCAGTTCTTC.

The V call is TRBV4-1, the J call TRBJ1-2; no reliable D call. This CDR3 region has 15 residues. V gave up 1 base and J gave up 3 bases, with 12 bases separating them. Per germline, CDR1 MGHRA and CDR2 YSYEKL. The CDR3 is CASSQGAGPDYGYTF. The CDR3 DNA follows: TGCGCCAGCAGCCAAGGGGCAGGTCCTGACTATGGCTACACCTTC.

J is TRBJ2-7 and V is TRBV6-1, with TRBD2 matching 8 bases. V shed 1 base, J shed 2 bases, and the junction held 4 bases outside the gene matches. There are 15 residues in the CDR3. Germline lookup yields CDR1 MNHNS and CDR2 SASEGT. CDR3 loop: CASSEGSGGTYEQYF. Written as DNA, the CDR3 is TGTGCCAGCAGTGAAGGAAGCGGGGGTACCTACGAGCAGTACTTC.

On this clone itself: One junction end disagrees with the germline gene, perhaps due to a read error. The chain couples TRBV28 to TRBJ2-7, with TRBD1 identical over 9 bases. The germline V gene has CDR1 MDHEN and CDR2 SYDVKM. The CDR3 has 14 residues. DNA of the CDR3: TGTGCCAGCACTTTACCGGGACAGGGATACGAGCAGTACTTC. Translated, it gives CASTLPGQGYEQYF.

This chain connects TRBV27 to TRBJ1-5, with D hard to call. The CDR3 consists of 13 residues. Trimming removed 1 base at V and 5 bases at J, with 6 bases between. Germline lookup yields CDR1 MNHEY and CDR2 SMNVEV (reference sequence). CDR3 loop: CASSLLPHQPQHF. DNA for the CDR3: TGTGCCAGCAGTTTATTACCCCATCAGCCCCAGCATTTT.